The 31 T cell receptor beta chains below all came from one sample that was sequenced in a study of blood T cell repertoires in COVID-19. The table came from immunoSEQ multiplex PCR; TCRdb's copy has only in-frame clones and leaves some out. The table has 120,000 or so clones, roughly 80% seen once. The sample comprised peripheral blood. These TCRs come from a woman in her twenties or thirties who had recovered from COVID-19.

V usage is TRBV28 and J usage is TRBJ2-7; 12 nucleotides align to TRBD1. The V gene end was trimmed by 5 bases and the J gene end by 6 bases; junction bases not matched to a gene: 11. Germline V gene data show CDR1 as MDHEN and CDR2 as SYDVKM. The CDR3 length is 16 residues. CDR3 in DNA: TGTGCCAGCAGTCGCAACCCGGGACAGGGGGCGAGCGAGCAGTACTTC. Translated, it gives CASSRNPGQGASEQYF.

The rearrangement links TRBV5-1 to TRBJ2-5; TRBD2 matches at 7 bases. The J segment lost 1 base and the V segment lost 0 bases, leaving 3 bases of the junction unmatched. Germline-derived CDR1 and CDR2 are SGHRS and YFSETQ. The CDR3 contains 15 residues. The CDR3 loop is CASSLVGGGQETQYF. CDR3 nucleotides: TGCGCCAGCAGCTTGGTTGGCGGGGGCCAAGAGACCCAGTACTTC.

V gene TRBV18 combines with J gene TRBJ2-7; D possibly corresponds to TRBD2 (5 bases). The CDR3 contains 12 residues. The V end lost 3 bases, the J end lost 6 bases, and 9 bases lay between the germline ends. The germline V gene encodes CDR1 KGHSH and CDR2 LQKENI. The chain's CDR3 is CASSPPGGEQYF. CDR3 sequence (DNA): TGTGCCAGCTCACCGCCCGGAGGCGAGCAGTACTTC.

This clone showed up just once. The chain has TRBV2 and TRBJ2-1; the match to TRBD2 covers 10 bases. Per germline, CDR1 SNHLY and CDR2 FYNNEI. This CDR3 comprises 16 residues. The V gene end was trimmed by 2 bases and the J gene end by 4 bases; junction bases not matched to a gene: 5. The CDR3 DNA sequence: TGTGCCAGCAGTGAATTAGCGGGGGGCCCTTACAATGAGCAGTTCTTC. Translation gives CASSELAGGPYNEQFF.

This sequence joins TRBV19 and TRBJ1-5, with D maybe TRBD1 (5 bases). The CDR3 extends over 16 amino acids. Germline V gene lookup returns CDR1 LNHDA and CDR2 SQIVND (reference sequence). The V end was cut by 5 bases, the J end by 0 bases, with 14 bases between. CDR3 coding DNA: TGTGCCAGTAGTGGAGGGGTTCGGTATAGCAATCAGCCCCAGCATTTT. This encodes CASSGGVRYSNQPQHF.

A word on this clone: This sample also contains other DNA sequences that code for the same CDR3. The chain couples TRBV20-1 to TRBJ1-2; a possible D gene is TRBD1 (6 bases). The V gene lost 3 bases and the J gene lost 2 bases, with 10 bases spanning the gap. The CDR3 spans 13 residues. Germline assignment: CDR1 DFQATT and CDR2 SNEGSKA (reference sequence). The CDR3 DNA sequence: TGCAGTGCTAGTTCCGGGACAAACTATGGCTACACCTTC. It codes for CSASSGTNYGYTF.

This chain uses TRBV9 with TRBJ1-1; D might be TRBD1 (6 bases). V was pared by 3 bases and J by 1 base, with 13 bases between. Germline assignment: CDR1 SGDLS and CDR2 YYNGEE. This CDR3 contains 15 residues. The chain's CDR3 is CASSGGRDKNTEAFF. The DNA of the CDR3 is TGTGCCAGCAGCGGCGGCCGGGACAAGAACACTGAAGCTTTCTTT.

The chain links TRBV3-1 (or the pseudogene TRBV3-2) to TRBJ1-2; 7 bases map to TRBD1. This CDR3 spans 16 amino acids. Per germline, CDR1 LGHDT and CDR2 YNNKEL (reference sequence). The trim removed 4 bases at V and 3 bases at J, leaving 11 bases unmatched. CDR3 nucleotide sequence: TGTGCCAGCAGCCTATACGACAGGGAGAGTGACTATGGCTACACCTTC. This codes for CASSLYDRESDYGYTF.

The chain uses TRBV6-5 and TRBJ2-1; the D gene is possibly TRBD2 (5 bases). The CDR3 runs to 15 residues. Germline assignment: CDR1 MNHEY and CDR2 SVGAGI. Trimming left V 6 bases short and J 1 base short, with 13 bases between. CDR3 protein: CASRKRTASYNEQFF. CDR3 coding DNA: TGTGCCAGCAGGAAGCGGACCGCTTCCTACAATGAGCAGTTCTTC.

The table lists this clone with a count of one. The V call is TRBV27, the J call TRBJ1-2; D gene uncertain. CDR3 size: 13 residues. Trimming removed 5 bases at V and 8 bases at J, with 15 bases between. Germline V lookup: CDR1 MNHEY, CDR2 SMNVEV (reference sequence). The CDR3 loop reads CASSPELLGGYTF. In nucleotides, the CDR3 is TGTGCCAGCAGTCCGGAGCTACTTGGGGGCTACACCTTC.

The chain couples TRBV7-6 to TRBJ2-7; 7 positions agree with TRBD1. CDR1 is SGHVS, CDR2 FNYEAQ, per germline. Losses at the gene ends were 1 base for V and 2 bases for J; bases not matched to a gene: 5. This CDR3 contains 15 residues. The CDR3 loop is CASSLGSGGPYEQYF. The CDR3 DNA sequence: TGTGCCAGCAGCTTAGGATCAGGGGGACCCTACGAGCAGTACTTC.

The CDR3 DNA reads TGTGCCAGCAGGGACAGGGTAGGGGAGCTGTTTTTT. This translates into CASRDRVGELFF. J is TRBJ2-2 and V is TRBV7-9, with 8 bases matching TRBD1. Germline V gene sequence: CDR1 SEHNR, CDR2 FQNEAQ (reference sequence). The junction had 2 bases not matched to a gene; V was cut back by 6 bases and J by 8 bases. The CDR3 is 12 amino acids.

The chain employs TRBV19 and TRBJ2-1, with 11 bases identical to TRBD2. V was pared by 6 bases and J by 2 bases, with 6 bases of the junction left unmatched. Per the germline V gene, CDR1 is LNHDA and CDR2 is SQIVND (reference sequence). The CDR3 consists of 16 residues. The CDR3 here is CASSRGLAETYNEQFF. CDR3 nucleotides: TGTGCCAGTAGCCGGGGACTAGCGGAGACCTACAATGAGCAGTTCTTC. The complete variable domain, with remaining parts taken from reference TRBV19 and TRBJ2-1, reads DGGITQSPKYLFRKEGQNVTLSCEQNLNHDAMYWYRQDPGQGLRLIYYSQIVNDFQKGDIAEGYSVSREKKESFPLTVTSAQKNPTAFYLCASSRGLAETYNEQFFGPGTRLTVL.

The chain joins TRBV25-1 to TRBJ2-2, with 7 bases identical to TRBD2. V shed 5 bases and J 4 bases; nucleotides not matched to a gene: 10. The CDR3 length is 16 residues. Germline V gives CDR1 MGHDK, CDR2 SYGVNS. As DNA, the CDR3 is TGTGCCAGCAGTCAAGCGGGACCCGCGGGCACCGGGGAGCTGTTTTTT. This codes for CASSQAGPAGTGELFF.

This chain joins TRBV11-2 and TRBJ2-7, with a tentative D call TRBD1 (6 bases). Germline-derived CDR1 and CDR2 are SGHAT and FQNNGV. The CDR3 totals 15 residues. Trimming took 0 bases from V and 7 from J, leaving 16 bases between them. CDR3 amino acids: CASSLDPIGGREQYF. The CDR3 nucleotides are TGTGCCAGCAGCTTAGATCCCATAGGGGGTAGGGAGCAGTACTTC.

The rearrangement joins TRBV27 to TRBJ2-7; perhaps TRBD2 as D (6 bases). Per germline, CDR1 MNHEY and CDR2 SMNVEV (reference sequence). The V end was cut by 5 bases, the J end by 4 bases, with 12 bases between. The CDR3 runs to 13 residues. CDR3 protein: CASSIFGGYEQYF. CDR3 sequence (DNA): TGTGCCAGCAGTATCTTCGGAGGGTACGAGCAGTACTTC.

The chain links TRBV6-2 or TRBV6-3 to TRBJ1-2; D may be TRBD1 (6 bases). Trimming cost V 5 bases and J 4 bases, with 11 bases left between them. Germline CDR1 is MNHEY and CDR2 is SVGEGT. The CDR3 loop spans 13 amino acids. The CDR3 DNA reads TGTGCCAGCAGTACAGGGAATCCCTATGGCTACACCTTC. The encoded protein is CASSTGNPYGYTF.

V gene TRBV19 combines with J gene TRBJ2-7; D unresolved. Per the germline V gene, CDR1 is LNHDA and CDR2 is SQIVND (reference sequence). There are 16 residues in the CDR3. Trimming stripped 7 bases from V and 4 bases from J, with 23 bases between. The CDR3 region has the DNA TGTGCCAGTACCCTCCACGCGGAATCAACTCCATACGAGCAGTACTTC. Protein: CASTLHAESTPYEQYF.

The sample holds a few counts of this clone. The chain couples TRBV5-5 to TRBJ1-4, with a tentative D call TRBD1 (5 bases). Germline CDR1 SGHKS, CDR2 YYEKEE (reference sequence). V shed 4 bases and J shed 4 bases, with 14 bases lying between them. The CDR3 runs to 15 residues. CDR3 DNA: TGTGCCAGCAGCCATTTGGCAGGGCTTAATGAAAAACTGTTTTTT. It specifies CASSHLAGLNEKLFF.

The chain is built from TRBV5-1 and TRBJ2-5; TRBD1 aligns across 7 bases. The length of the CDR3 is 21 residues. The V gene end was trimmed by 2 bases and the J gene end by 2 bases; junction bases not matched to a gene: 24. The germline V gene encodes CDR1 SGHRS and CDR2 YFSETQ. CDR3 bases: TGCGCCAGCAGCTTAGATTCCATCGGGGACAGACGGCCAACGTCACAAGAGACCCAGTACTTC. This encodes CASSLDSIGDRRPTSQETQYF. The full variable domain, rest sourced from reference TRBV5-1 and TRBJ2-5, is KAGVTQTPRYLIKTRGQQVTLSCSPISGHRSVSWYQQTPGQGLQFLFEYFSETQRNKGNFPGRFSGRQFSNSRSEMNVSTLELGDSALYLCASSLDSIGDRRPTSQETQYFGPGTRLLVL.

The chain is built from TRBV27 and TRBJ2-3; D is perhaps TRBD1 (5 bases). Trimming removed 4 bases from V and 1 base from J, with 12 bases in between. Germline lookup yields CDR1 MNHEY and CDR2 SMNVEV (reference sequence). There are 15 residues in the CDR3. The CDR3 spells CASSSQGFGTDTQYF. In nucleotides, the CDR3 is TGTGCCAGCAGTTCCCAGGGTTTCGGCACAGATACGCAGTATTTT.

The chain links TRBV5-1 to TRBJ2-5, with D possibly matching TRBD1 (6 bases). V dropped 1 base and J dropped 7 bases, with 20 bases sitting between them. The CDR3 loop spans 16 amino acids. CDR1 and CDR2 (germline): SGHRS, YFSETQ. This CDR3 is CASSLSMAAQGGTQYF. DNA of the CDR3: TGCGCCAGCAGCTTGTCCATGGCGGCCCAAGGGGGGACCCAGTACTTC.

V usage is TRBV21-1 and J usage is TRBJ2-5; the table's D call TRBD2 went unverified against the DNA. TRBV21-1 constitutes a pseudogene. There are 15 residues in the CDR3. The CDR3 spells CASTMGGNSEETQYF. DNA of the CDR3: TGTGCCAGCACCATGGGGGGGAACAGTGAAGAGACCCAGTACTTC.

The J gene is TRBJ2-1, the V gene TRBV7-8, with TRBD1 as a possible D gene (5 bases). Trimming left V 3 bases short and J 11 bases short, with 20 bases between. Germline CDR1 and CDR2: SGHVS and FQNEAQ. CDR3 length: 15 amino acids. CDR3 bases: TGTGCCAGCAGCTTCGGACAAGGTGCCCTTAATAAGCAGTTCTTC. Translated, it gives CASSFGQGALNKQFF.

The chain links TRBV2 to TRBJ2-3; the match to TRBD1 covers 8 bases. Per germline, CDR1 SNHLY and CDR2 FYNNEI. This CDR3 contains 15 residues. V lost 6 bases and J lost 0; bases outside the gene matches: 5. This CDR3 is CASRATGASTDTQYF. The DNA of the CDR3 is TGTGCCAGCAGGGCGACAGGGGCCAGCACAGATACGCAGTATTTT.

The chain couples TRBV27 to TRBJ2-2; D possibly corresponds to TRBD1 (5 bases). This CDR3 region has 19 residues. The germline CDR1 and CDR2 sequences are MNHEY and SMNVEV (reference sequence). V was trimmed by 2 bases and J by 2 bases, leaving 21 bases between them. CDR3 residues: CASSLRGSARRINTGELFF. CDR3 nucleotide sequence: TGTGCCAGCAGTTTAAGGGGCTCCGCCAGGCGAATTAACACCGGGGAGCTGTTTTTT.

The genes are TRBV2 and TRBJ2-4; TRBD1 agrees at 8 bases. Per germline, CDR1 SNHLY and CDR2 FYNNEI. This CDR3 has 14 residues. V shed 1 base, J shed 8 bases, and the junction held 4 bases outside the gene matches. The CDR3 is CASSEEDREYIQYF. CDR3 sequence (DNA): TGTGCCAGCAGTGAAGAGGACAGGGAATACATTCAGTACTTC.

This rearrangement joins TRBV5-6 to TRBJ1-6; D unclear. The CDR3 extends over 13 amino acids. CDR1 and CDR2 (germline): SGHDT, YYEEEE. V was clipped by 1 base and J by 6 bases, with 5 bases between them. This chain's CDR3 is CASSLTGNSPLHF. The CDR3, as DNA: TGTGCCAGCAGCTTGACGGGTAATTCACCCCTCCACTTT.

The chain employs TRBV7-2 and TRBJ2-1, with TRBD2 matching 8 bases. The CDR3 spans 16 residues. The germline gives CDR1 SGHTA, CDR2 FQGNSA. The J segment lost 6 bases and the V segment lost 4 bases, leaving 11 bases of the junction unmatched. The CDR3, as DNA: TGTGCCAGCAGCTCGCCTATAGCGGGGCACGGCAATGAGCAGTTCTTC. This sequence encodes CASSSPIAGHGNEQFF. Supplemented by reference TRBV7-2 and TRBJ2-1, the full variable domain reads GAGVSQSPSNKVTEKGKDVELRCDPISGHTALYWYRQSLGQGLEFLIYFQGNSAPDKSGLPSDRFSAERTGGSVSTLTIQRTQQEDSAVYLCASSSPIAGHGNEQFFGPGTRLTVL.

CDR3 DNA: TGTGCCATCAGCGGGACAGGGGGTACAGATACGCAGTATTTT. It codes for CAISGTGGTDTQYF. The chain links TRBV10-3 to TRBJ2-3, with 11 bases lining up with TRBD1. From germline, CDR1 is ENHRY and CDR2 SYGVKD. The CDR3 is 14 amino acids. Trimming removed 6 bases from V and 3 bases from J; junction bases left unmatched: 2.

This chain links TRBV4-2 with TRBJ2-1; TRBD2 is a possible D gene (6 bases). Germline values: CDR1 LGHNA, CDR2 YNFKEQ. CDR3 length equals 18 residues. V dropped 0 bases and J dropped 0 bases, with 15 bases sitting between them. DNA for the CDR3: TGTGCCAGCAGCCAAGAGATTAGCGGCTCTTCCTCCTACAATGAGCAGTTCTTC. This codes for CASSQEISGSSSYNEQFF.